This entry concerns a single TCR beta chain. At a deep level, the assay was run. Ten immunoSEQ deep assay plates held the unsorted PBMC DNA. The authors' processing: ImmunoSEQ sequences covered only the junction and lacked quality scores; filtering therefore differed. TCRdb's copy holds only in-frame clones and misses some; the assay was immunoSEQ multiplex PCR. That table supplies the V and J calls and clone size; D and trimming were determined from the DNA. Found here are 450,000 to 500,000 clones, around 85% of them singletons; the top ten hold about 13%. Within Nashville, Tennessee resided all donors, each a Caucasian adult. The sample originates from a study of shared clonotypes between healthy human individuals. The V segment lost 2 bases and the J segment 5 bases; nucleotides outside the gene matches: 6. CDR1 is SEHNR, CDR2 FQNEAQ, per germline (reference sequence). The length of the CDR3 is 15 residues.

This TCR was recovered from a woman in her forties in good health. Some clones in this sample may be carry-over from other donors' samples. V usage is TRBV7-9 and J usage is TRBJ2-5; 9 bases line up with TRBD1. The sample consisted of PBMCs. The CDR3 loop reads CASSLTSTGGETQYF. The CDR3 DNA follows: TGTGCCAGCAGCTTAACCTCGACAGGGGGGGAGACCCAGTACTTC.